This T cell receptor (beta chain) was captured by sequencing in a study of tumor-infiltrating lymphocytes in oesophageal squamous cell carcinoma. From the PCR reads, TCRdb called clonotypes with MiXCR, one entry per CDR3 protein. The sample yields 15,000 to 20,000 distinct CDR3 sequences, around 43% seen once. This clonotype occurred many times. Looked up from germline, CDR1 is KGHSH and CDR2 is LQKENI. Between the trimmed V and J ends, which lost 2 bases and 4 bases, there was a span of 5 bases. This CDR3 is built from 12 residues. This chain links TRBV18 with TRBJ1-2; the D gene is possibly TRBD1 (5 bases). The sequenced sample was normal esophageal tissue next to the tumor. The receptor comes from a female donor with esophageal squamous cell carcinoma. The CDR3 nucleotides read TGTGCCAGCTCACCAGGGGGCTATGGCTACACCTTC. This codes for CASSPGGYGYTF. The whole variable domain, filled in from reference TRBV18 and TRBJ1-2, reads NAGVMQNPRHLVRRRGQEARLRCSPMKGHSHVYWYRQLPEEGLKFMVYLQKENIIDESGMPKERFSAEFPKEGPSILRIQQVVRGDSAAYFCASSPGGYGYTFGSGTRLTVV.